This T cell receptor beta chain was observed in a study of regulatory T cells in long-lasting Graves disease. For the study at large: Less than 3 months of antithyroid drugs had been taken by newly diagnosed Graves' patients. Study-wide results and limits: Relative to new patients (966), persistent patients exhibited greater sharing of public clonotypes (about 3,000). Analyses excluded thyroid tissue, covering peripheral blood alone. Less diverse TCR repertoires were seen in persistent Graves' patients than in newly diagnosed ones.

The table lists this clonotype with many counts. Its antigen remains unidentified. Relying on iRepertoire HTBI primers and Arm-PCR of CDR3 regions, the team built TCR beta libraries. TCRdb ran MiXCR on the multiplex PCR reads and lists one entry per CDR3 protein. Found here are about 310,000 distinct CDR3 sequences, over 15% of them singletons; the top ten hold roughly 40%. The CDR3 loop spans 14 amino acids. V lost 5 bases to trimming and J lost 1 base, with 10 bases between them. CDR1 and CDR2 from the germline V gene are LNHDA and SQIVND (reference sequence). Specified time point: newly diagnosed GD, antithyroid drugs for less than 3 months. The TCR library was prepared using RNA isolated from PBMCs.

The source of this sequence is a female donor with Graves disease. V gene TRBV19 combines with J gene TRBJ2-3; the D is unclear. Sequenced here: peripheral blood mononuclear cells (PBMCs), sampled at new diagnosis, from a patient treated with antithyroid drugs. CDR3 protein: CASSDGPRTDTQYF. The CDR3 nucleotides are TGTGCCAGTAGTGATGGGCCGCGCACAGATACGCAGTATTTT.